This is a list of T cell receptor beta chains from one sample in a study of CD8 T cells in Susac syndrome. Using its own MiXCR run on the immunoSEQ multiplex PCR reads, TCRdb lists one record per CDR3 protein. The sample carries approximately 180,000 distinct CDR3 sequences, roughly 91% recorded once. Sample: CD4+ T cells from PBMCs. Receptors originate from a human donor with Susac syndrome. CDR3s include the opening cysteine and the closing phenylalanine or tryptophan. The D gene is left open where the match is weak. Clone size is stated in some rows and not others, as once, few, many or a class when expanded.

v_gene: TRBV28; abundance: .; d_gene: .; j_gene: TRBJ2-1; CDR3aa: CASSLGTNNEQFF; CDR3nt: TGTGCCAGCAGTTTAGGGACAAACAATGAGCAGTTCTTC
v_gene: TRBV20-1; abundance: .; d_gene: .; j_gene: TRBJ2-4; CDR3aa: CSIPEAGGLAKNIQYF; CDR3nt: TGCAGTATCCCGGAAGCCGGCGGATTAGCCAAAAACATTCAGTACTTC
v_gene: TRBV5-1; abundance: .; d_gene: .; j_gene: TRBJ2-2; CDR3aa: CASSLASTGTGELFF; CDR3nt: TGCGCCAGCAGCTTGGCCTCGACAGGCACCGGGGAGCTGTTTTTT
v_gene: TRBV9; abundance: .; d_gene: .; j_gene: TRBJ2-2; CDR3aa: CASSPEPGSGTGELFF; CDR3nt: TGTGCCAGCAGCCCTGAACCCGGGAGTGGGACCGGGGAGCTGTTTTTT
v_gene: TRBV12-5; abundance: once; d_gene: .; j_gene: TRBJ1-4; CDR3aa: CASGPWTHRPTNEKLFF; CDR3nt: TGTGCTAGTGGCCCCTGGACACACCGGCCCACTAATGAAAAACTGTTTTTT
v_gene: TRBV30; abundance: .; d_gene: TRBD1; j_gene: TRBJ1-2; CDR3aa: CAWSGTANNYGYTF; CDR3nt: TGTGCCTGGAGCGGGACAGCGAATAACTATGGCTACACCTTC
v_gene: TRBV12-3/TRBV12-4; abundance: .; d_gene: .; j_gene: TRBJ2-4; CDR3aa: CASSFLALAKNIQYF; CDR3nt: TGTGCCAGCAGTTTTTTAGCGCTAGCCAAAAACATTCAGTACTTC
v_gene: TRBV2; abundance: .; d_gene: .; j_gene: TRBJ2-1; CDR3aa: CASSLAPTIGPWNEQFF; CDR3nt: TGTGCCAGCAGCCTAGCACCAACCATCGGGCCCTGGAATGAGCAGTTCTTC
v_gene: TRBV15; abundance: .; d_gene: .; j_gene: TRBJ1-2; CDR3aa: CATSRDWGGYTF; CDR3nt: TGTGCCACCAGCAGAGATTGGGGAGGCTACACCTTC
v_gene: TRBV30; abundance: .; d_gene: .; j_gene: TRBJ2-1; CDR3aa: CAWSRASVNNEQFF; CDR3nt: TGTGCCTGGAGTCGGGCTAGCGTTAACAATGAGCAGTTCTTC
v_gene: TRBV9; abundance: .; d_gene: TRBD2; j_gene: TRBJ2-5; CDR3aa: CASSLGSGRAETQYF; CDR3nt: TGTGCCAGCAGCCTTGGGAGCGGGAGGGCGGAGACCCAGTACTTC
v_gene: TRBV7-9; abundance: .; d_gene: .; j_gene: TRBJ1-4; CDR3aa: CASSVTQSNEKLFF; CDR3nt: TGTGCCAGCAGTGTTACCCAGTCTAATGAAAAACTGTTTTTT
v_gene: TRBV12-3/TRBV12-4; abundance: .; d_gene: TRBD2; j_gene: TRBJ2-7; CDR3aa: CASSPYRGLADNSYEQYF; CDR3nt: TGTGCCAGCAGTCCATACCGGGGACTAGCGGACAACTCCTACGAGCAGTACTTC
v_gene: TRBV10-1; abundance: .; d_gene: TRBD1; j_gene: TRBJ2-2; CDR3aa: CASNPGQGAGELFF; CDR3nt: TGCGCCAGCAACCCGGGACAGGGGGCCGGGGAGCTGTTTTTT
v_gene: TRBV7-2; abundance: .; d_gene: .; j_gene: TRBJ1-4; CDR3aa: CASSLQISEKLFF; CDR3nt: TGTGCCAGCAGCTTGCAAATTAGTGAAAAACTGTTTTTT
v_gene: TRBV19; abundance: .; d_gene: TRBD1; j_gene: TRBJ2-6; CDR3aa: CASSRKGGGGANVLTF; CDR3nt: TGTGCCAGTAGCCGGAAAGGGGGCGGGGGGGCCAACGTCCTGACTTTC
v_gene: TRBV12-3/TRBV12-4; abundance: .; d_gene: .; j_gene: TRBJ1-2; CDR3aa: CASSFIPGSYGYTF; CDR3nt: TGTGCCAGCAGTTTCATTCCCGGGAGCTATGGCTACACCTTC
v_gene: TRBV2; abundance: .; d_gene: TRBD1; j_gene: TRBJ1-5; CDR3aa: CASSARQGSKPQHF; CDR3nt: TGTGCCAGCAGTGCTAGACAGGGATCTAAGCCCCAGCATTTT